This T cell receptor (beta chain) emerged from a study of shared clonotypes between healthy human individuals. The assay was immunoSEQ multiplex PCR, and TCRdb's table has in-frame clones only and misses some. In the table there are 500,000 to 550,000 clones, 95% to 96% of which are singletons. V gave up 5 bases and J gave up 1 base, with 12 bases separating them. The CDR3 runs 15 residues. The germline gives CDR1 SGDLS, CDR2 YYNGEE. The clonotype comes from a young woman in good health. The chain has TRBV9 and TRBJ2-2; D gene unclear. Sequencing used naive CD4+ T cells sorted from blood. Documented subset: CD45RA+ positively selected. The DNA for the CDR3 is TGTGCCAGCAGTGAGGACCCACAGAACACCGGGGAGCTGTTTTTT. Its protein product is CASSEDPQNTGELFF.